The clone carrying this T cell receptor (beta chain) was seen more than once but under ten times. This entry is derived from a study of blood T cell repertoires in COVID-19. Background on the study: The origin of the acute and convalescent COVID-19 samples was the United States, Italy and Spain. T cells, B-cell-depleted T cells, or PBMCs supplied cDNA or gDNA.

Original methodology: For nucleated cells, counts were estimated from reference gene primer amplification. Only in-frame clones appear in the TCRdb table, and some are missing; sequencing was by immunoSEQ multiplex PCR. The V and J calls and clone size are taken from that table; D and trimming were inferred from the DNA. In the table there are under 250,000 clones, roughly four fifths of which are singletons. The V gene lost 1 base and the J gene lost 6 bases, with 19 bases spanning the gap. CDR3 length equals 17 residues. Looked up from germline, CDR1 is LGHNA and CDR2 is YNFKEQ. The clonotype comes from a woman aged 70-85 years with acute or convalescent COVID-19. V usage is TRBV4-2 and J usage is TRBJ1-5; D call uncertain. Sequencing used peripheral blood. The CDR3 bases are TGTGCCAGCAGCCAAGTTTCAGCCTTCGGGAATAGTCAGCCCCAGCATTTT. This sequence encodes CASSQVSAFGNSQPQHF.